The 2 T cell receptor beta chains in this list originate from one sample, sequenced in a study of blood T cell repertoires in COVID-19. Assay used: immunoSEQ multiplex PCR; TCRdb lists only in-frame clones, some missing. Among under 250,000 clones, 65% to 90% were seen once, and the ten largest hold 9.1%. The sample taken for sequencing was PBMCs or T cells enriched from blood (not recorded which). These receptors all stem from a woman between 45 and 65 years old with acute COVID-19.

The chain is built from TRBV27 and TRBJ1-2; D gene unclear. CDR1 is MNHEY, CDR2 SMNVEV, per germline (reference sequence). Trimming removed 6 bases from V and 7 bases from J, with 12 bases in between. This CDR3 region has 12 residues. As DNA, the CDR3 is TGTGCCAGCAGGAGCGAAGGATCTGGCTACACCTTC. Protein: CASRSEGSGYTF.

V usage is TRBV7-6 and J usage is TRBJ2-3; 7 nucleotides agree with TRBD1. Germline CDR1 and CDR2: SGHVS and FNYEAQ. There are 14 residues in the CDR3. Trimming cost V 2 bases and J 4 bases; bases outside gene matches: 3. In DNA form, the CDR3 reads TGTGCCAGCAGCTTACGACAGGGAGCAGATACGCAGTATTTT. Translation gives CASSLRQGADTQYF.